The 5 T cell receptor beta chains listed next were all sequenced from one sample in a study of T cells in Graves' hyperthyroidism and ophthalmopathy. Authors of the study amplified TCR beta CDR3 regions from RNA transcripts. First-round RT-PCR targeting the TCR CDR3 was performed with the HTBI primer set. TCRdb fed the multiplex PCR reads into MiXCR, producing one record per CDR3 protein. The data contain around 450,000 distinct CDR3 sequences, around 14% of them seen just once; the ten biggest clones take up around an eighth. The sequencing sample was made of blood. The receptors were gathered from a woman aged 18-29 years with Graves' hyperthyroidism.

At least ten counts were recorded for this clonotype. V gene TRBV5-1 combines with J gene TRBJ1-1; D gene ambiguous. The germline V gene encodes CDR1 SGHRS and CDR2 YFSETQ. The CDR3 extends over 13 amino acids. Trimming took 2 bases from V and 8 from J, leaving 13 bases between them. CDR3 residues: CASSFNRVTEAFF. In DNA form, the CDR3 reads TGCGCCAGCAGCTTTAATAGGGTAACGGAAGCTTTCTTT.

This clonotype was observed at least ten times. The rearrangement links TRBV6-4 to TRBJ2-1; D remains unclear. CDR3 length: 13 amino acids. Germline V gene sequence: CDR1 MRHNA, CDR2 SNTAGT. Trimming removed 2 bases from V and 0 bases from J, with 2 bases in between. CDR3 nucleotide sequence: TGTGCCAGCAGTGACAGCTCCTACAATGAGCAGTTCTTC. This translates into CASSDSSYNEQFF.

This clonotype was seen many times. The V call is TRBV6-1, the J call TRBJ1-2, with a tentative D call TRBD1 (5 bases). The CDR3 length is 13 residues. Trimming pared 7 bases from V and 4 bases from J, leaving 13 bases between. CDR1 and CDR2 (germline): MNHNS, SASEGT. The CDR3 sequence: CASTTGGTYGYTF. The DNA for the CDR3 is TGTGCCAGCACCACTGGGGGAACCTATGGCTACACCTTC.

This clonotype was seen at least ten times. This CDR3 is CASSLGPLNTEAFF. The CDR3 bases are TGTGCCAGCAGCTTAGGACCTTTGAACACTGAAGCTTTCTTT. The chain has TRBV7-3 and TRBJ1-1; unclear D gene. CDR3 size: 14 residues. V was clipped by 2 bases and J by 0 bases, with 7 bases between them. Per germline, CDR1 SGHTA and CDR2 FQGTGA.

This clonotype was seen ten or more times. The CDR3 here is CASSQVPLHGYTF. The CDR3 region has the DNA TGTGCCAGCAGCCAAGTGCCTCTTCATGGCTACACCTTC. The V gene is TRBV3-1, the J gene TRBJ1-2, with D unclear. The V gene lost 1 base and the J gene lost 6 bases, with 9 bases spanning the gap. The CDR3 extends over 13 amino acids. In germline, CDR1 is LGHDT, CDR2 YNNKEL (reference sequence).